These T cell receptor beta chains were read from a single sample in a study of blood T cell repertoires in COVID-19. TCRdb's copy holds only in-frame clones and misses some; the assay was immunoSEQ multiplex PCR. The table includes 130,000 to 150,000 clones, approximately 80% detected once. Material: peripheral blood. The origin of the receptors is a human donor in a cohort sampled during active COVID-19. Both conserved end residues are part of each CDR3. D genes are given only for firm matches. A row's size may be missing; if present it is once, few, many or a size class.

>TRBV5-1|-|-|TRBJ1-4
TGCGCCAGCAGCTTGGGGGACACCGAGGGTGAAAAACTGTTTTTT
CASSLGDTEGEKLFF
>TRBV4-1|-|-|TRBJ2-5
TGCGCCAGCAGCCTCCAGAGCGGTAAAGAGACCCAGTACTTC
CASSLQSGKETQYF
>TRBV7-2|TRBD1|-|TRBJ1-2
TGTGCCAGCAGCTTAGGACAGGGGGCAAGCTATGGCTACACCTTC
CASSLGQGASYGYTF
>TRBV2|TRBD1|few|TRBJ1-6
TGTGCCAGCAGTTTACAGGGGCTTTATGATTCACCCCTCCACTTT
CASSLQGLYDSPLHF
>TRBV5-1|-|once|TRBJ2-2
TGCGCCAGCCGAGAATTTCCCAGGGGAGACACCGGGGAGCTGTTTTTT
CASREFPRGDTGELFF
>TRBV7-8|-|-|TRBJ2-5
TGTGCCAGCAGCTTGGGCCTTATCGGGGAAGAGACCCAGTACTTC
CASSLGLIGEETQYF
>TRBV6-4|TRBD1|few|TRBJ1-6
TGTGCCAGCAGTGCCGGACAGGGAGGTTCACCCCTCCACTTT
CASSAGQGGSPLHF
>TRBV4-3|-|-|TRBJ2-3
TGCGCCAGCAGCCTCTCGAGCGGAGGGGCAGATACGCAGTATTTT
CASSLSSGGADTQYF
>TRBV3-1/TRBV3-2|TRBD2|-|TRBJ2-5
TGTGCCAGCAGCCAATTCGGGGGGCAAGAGACCCAGTACTTC
CASSQFGGQETQYF
>TRBV7-8|TRBD1|many|TRBJ2-1
TGTGCCAGCAGCTTCTCCGGGACAGGGGATATCCGCAATGAGCAGTTCTTC
CASSFSGTGDIRNEQFF
>TRBV29-1|TRBD1|-|TRBJ2-3
TGCAGCGTTGGGGACAGGGGAATTTTTGATACGCAGTATTTT
CSVGDRGIFDTQYF
>TRBV19|-|-|TRBJ2-4
TGTGCCAGTACAAACCAAAACAGGGGACTAGCCAAAAACATTCAGTACTTC
CASTNQNRGLAKNIQYF
>TRBV27|-|-|TRBJ1-5
TGTGCCAGCAGTTTGTCGGGGGAGCGTCAGCCCCAGCATTTT
CASSLSGERQPQHF
>TRBV30|-|medium-sized|TRBJ1-1
TGTGCCTGGAGTGTAATCCAAGAAGCTTTCTTT
CAWSVIQEAFF
>TRBV4-2|-|few|TRBJ1-4
TGTGCCAGCAGCCGAGAACAGGGTGTGAGTGAAAAACTGTTTTTT
CASSREQGVSEKLFF
>TRBV5-1|TRBD1|-|TRBJ1-4
TGCGCCAGCAGCTCACAGGGGGGGAATGAAAAACTGTTTTTT
CASSSQGGNEKLFF
>TRBV6-2/TRBV6-3|-|-|TRBJ2-7
TGTGCCAGCAGTTACATAGATCCCTCACCGGGACTTGGCGGATACGAGCAGTACTTC
CASSYIDPSPGLGGYEQYF
>TRBV6-5|-|-|TRBJ2-1
TGTGCCAGCAGTTTAAACAGGGTTAGCTCCTACAATGAGCAGTTCTTC
CASSLNRVSSYNEQFF
>TRBV2|-|-|TRBJ2-1
TGTGCCAGCAGTGAAAGGCACTACAGGCGAACTTTGGGTCGAGGTGAGCAGTTCTTC
CASSERHYRRTLGRGEQFF
>TRBV28|-|-|TRBJ1-2
TGTGCCAGCAGGGCGGGGGGAAACTATGGCTACACCTTC
CASRAGGNYGYTF
>TRBV9|-|-|TRBJ1-2
TGTGCCAGCAGCGCCCCCCAGGGGATTGGCTACACCTTC
CASSAPQGIGYTF
>TRBV12-3/TRBV12-4|-|-|TRBJ1-2
TGTGCCAGCGATAAGGGAAGCGGCTATGGCTACACCTTC
CASDKGSGYGYTF
>TRBV7-3|TRBD1|-|TRBJ2-3
TGTGCCAGCAGCTTAACCGGGACAGGGGGCACAGATACGCAGTATTTT
CASSLTGTGGTDTQYF
>TRBV27|-|-|TRBJ2-4
TGTGCCAGCAGTTTGTCGGGTCAAAACATTCAGTACTTC
CASSLSGQNIQYF
>TRBV5-1|-|-|TRBJ2-5
TGCGCCAGCAGCTCCCCCAGGGCGGTAGAGACCCAGTACTTC
CASSSPRAVETQYF
>TRBV7-3|-|-|TRBJ1-6
TGTGCCAGCAGCTCCCCTAAACAGAATTCACCCCTCCACTTT
CASSSPKQNSPLHF
>TRBV15|TRBD1|-|TRBJ2-7
TGTGCCACCAGCAAGACAGGGGCCTACGAGCAGTACTTC
CATSKTGAYEQYF
>TRBV5-6|-|once|TRBJ1-6
TGTGCCAGCAGCTTGGCGGCAGCGAGAATCAATTCACCCCTCCACTTT
CASSLAAARINSPLHF
>TRBV2|-|-|TRBJ1-1
TGTGCCAGCAGTACAGGGTTATTCACTGAAGCTTTCTTT
CASSTGLFTEAFF
>TRBV7-8|TRBD1|once|TRBJ1-4
TGTGCCAGCAGCAAACCGGGACAGGGTAATGAAAAACTGTTTTTT
CASSKPGQGNEKLFF
>TRBV28|TRBD1|-|TRBJ1-1
TGTGCCAGCAGCTCCATCCGACAGGGAGTCTTT
CASSSIRQGVF
>TRBV15|TRBD2|once|TRBJ2-1
TGTGCCACCAGCAGAGATCTTGGCGGGGGGGCCAATAATGAGCAGTTCTTC
CATSRDLGGGANNEQFF
>TRBV5-4|TRBD1|-|TRBJ2-2
TGTGCCAGCGGGCGCCCCGGACAGGCGTTGGGTGGGGAGCTGTTTTTT
CASGRPGQALGGELFF
>TRBV6-2/TRBV6-3|-|-|TRBJ2-3
TGTGCCAGCAGTACCGCGATGGGAGGCAGGGCGTATGCAGATACGCAGTATTTT
CASSTAMGGRAYADTQYF
>TRBV4-2|TRBD1|few|TRBJ1-1
TGTGCCAGCAGCAATGCCAGGGGGCTGGGCACTGAAGCTTTCTTT
CASSNARGLGTEAFF
>TRBV19|-|-|TRBJ1-2
TGTGCCAGTAGTATAGACGCACAGGGCACCAGTTATGGCTACACCTTC
CASSIDAQGTSYGYTF
>TRBV29-1|-|-|TRBJ2-2
TGCAGCGTTGGACAGCGCACCGGGGAGCTGTTTTTT
CSVGQRTGELFF
>TRBV28|TRBD1|-|TRBJ1-1
TGTGCCAGCACCATACTCGGACAGGGGAGCACTGAAGCTTTCTTT
CASTILGQGSTEAFF
>TRBV7-2|-|-|TRBJ1-4
TGTGCCAGCAGCCTGGCGGGGGCAAATGAAAAACTGTTTTTT
CASSLAGANEKLFF
>TRBV7-2|-|few|TRBJ2-1
TGTGCCAGCAGTCCTCGTGGGACTTACAATGAGCAGTTCTTC
CASSPRGTYNEQFF
>TRBV14|TRBD1|-|TRBJ1-2
TGTGCCAGCAGCCCACGACAGGGGAGCGGCTACACCTTC
CASSPRQGSGYTF
>TRBV19|-|-|TRBJ1-5
TGTGCCAGTAGAAGGGTTGAGGGATTACGGAATCAGCCCCAGCATTTT
CASRRVEGLRNQPQHF
>TRBV6-5|-|-|TRBJ1-2
TGTGCCAGCAGCGAGACAGGTGTCGGAAGCTACACCTTC
CASSETGVGSYTF
>TRBV15|TRBD1|-|TRBJ1-1
TGTGCCACCAGCGGGACAGTGAGGACTGAAGCTTTCTTT
CATSGTVRTEAFF
>TRBV3-1/TRBV3-2|TRBD1|-|TRBJ2-3
TGTGCCAGCAGTTCAGGACAGGGAATCACAGATACGCAGTATTTT
CASSSGQGITDTQYF
>TRBV10-3|TRBD2|-|TRBJ2-6
TGTGCCATAACTGGGACTAGCGGGGGCGGCCCTGGGGCCAACGTCCTGACTTTC
CAITGTSGGGPGANVLTF
>TRBV4-3|-|-|TRBJ2-7
TGCGCCAGCAGCCTACAACAGGGCTACGAGCAGTACTTC
CASSLQQGYEQYF
>TRBV9|-|-|TRBJ2-7
TGTGCCAGCAGCGTAGGTGGCATATCGTACGAGCAGTACTTC
CASSVGGISYEQYF